This T cell receptor beta chain was captured in a study of shared clonotypes between healthy human individuals. This CDR3 has 17 amino acids. The junction had 8 bases not matched to a gene; V was cut back by 4 bases and J by 0 bases. From germline, CDR1 is LNHDA and CDR2 SQIVND (reference sequence). CD45RO-negative CD8 cells positively selected for CCR7 made up the naive population, which excluded terminally differentiated effector memory CD45RA+ cells. HIV-negative, healthy adults without recent acute infections or vaccinations were the donors. Comments on this clone: Antigen unknown.

Notes on the study in general: Memory subsets generally showed smaller estimated richness than naive subsets did.

TCRdb's table, derived via immunoSEQ multiplex PCR, lists solely in-frame clones and lacks some. The sample yields about 2,200,000 clones, 90% to 95% seen once. This chain links TRBV19 with TRBJ2-5; 10 positions agree with TRBD2. The sequencing sample was made of naive CD8+ T cells from PBMCs. The clonotype originates from a man aged 18 to 35 in good health. Some clones in this sample may be carry-over from other donors' samples. In DNA, the CDR3 is TGTGCCAGTAGTACATCCCTAGCGGGGGAGTACCAAGAGACCCAGTACTTC. Its translation is CASSTSLAGEYQETQYF.